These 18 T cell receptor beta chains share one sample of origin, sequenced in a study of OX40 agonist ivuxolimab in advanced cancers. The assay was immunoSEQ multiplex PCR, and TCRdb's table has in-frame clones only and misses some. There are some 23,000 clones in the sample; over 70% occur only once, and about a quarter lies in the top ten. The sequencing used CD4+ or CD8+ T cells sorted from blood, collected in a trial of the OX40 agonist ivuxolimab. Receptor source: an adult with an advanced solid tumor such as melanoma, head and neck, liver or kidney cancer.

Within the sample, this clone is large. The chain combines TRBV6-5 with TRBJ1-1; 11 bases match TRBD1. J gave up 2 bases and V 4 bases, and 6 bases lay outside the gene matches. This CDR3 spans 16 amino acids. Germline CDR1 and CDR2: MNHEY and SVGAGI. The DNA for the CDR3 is TGTGCCAGCAGTTTACAGGACAGGGGGCAAAACACTGAAGCTTTCTTT. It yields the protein CASSLQDRGQNTEAFF.

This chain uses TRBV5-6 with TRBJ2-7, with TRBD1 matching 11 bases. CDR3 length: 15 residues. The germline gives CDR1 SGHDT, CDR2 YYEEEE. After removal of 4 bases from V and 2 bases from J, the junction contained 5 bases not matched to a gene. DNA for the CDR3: TGTGCCAGCAGCCCGGGACAGGGGGGAACCTACGAGCAGTACTTC. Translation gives CASSPGQGGTYEQYF.

This chain's CDR3 is CAWSRDGLWMEQYF. CDR3 sequence (DNA): TGTGCCTGGAGTCGCGACGGCCTTTGGATGGAGCAGTACTTC. The gene calls are TRBV30 and TRBJ2-7; no clear D. Germline loops: CDR1 GTSNPN, CDR2 SVGIG (reference sequence). V was clipped by 2 bases and J by 7 bases, with 18 bases between them. The CDR3 is 14 residues long.

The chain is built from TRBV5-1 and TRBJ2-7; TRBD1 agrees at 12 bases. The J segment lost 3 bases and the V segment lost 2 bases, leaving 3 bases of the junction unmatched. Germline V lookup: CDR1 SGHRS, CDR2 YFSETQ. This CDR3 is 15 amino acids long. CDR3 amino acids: CASSFGTGGGYEQYF. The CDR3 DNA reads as TGCGCCAGCAGCTTCGGGACAGGGGGCGGCTACGAGCAGTACTTC.

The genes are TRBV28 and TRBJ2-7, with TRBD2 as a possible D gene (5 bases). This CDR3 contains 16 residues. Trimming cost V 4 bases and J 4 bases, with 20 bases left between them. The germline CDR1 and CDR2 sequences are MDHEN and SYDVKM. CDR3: CASSSLLRGRGYEQYF. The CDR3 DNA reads TGTGCCAGCAGTTCCTTGTTAAGAGGGCGCGGGTACGAGCAGTACTTC.

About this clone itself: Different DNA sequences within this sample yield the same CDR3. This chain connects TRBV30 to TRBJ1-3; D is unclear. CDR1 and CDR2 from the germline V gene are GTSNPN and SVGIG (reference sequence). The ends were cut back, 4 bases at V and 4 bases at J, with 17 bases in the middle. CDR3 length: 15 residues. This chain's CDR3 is CAWITGSFPGNTIYF. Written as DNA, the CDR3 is TGTGCCTGGATAACCGGATCTTTCCCAGGAAACACCATATATTTT. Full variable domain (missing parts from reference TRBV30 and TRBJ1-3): SQTIHQWPATLVQPVGSPLSLECTVEGTSNPNLYWYRQAAGRGLQLLFYSVGIGQISSEVPQNLSASRPQDRQFILSSKKLLLSDSGFYLCAWITGSFPGNTIYFGEGSWLTVV.

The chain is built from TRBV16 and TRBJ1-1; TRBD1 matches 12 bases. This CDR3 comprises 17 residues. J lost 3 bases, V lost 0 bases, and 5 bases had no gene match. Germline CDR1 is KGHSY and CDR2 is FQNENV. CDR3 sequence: CASSQSWGTGGHTEAFF. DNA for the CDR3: TGTGCCAGCAGCCAATCGTGGGGGACAGGGGGCCACACTGAAGCTTTCTTT.

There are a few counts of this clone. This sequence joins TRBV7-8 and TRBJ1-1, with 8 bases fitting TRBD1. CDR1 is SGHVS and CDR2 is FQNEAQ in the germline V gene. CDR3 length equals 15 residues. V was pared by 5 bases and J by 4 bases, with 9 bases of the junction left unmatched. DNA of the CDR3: TGTGCCAGCAGCGAGCGACAGGGGCCGAGCACTGAAGCTTTCTTT. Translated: CASSERQGPSTEAFF.

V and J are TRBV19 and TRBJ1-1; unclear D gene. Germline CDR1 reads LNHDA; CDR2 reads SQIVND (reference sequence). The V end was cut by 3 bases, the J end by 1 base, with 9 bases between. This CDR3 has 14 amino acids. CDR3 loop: CASSINGENTEAFF. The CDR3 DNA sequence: TGTGCCAGTAGTATTAATGGGGAGAACACTGAAGCTTTCTTT.

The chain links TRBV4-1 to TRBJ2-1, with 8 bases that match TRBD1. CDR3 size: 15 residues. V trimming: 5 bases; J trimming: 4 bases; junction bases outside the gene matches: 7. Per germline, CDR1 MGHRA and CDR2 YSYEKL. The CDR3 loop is CASSITGGRYNEQFF. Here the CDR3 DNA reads TGCGCCAGCAGCATTACAGGGGGTAGGTACAATGAGCAGTTCTTC.

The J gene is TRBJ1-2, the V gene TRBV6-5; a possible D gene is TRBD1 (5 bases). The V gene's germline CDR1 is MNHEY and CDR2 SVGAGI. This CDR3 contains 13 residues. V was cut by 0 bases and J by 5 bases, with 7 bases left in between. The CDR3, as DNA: TGTGCCAGCAGTTACTCGGAGGGGTATGGCTACACCTTC. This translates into CASSYSEGYGYTF.

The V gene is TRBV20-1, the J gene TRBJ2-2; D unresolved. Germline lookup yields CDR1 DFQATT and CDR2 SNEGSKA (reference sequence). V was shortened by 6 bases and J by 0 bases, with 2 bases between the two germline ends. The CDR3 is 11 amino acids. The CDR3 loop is CSAPNTGELFF. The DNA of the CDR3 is TGCAGTGCGCCGAACACCGGGGAGCTGTTTTTT.

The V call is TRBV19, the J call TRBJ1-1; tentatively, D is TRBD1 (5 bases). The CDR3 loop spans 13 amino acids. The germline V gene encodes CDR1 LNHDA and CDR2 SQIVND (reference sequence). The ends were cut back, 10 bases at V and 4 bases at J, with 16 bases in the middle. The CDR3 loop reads CAIREGGSTEAFF. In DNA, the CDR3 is TGTGCCATCAGGGAGGGCGGTAGCACTGAAGCTTTCTTT.

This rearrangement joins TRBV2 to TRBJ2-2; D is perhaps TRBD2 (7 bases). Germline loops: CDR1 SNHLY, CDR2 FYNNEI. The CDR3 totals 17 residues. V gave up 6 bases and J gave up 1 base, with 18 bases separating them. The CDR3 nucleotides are TGTGCCAGCAGATCGATCGGGGGGCCGTGGAACACCGGGGAGCTGTTTTTT. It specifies CASRSIGGPWNTGELFF.

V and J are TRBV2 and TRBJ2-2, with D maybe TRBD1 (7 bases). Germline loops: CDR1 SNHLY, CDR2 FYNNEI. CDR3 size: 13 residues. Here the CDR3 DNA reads TGTGTTAGGAGGGACAGTAACACCGGGGAGCTGTTTTTT. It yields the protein CVRRDSNTGELFF.

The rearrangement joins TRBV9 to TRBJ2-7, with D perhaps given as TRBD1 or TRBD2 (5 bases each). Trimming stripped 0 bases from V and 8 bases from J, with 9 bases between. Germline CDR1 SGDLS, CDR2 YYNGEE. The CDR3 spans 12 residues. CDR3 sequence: CASSVGGEQQYF. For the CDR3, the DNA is TGTGCCAGCAGCGTAGGAGGGGAGCAGCAGTACTTC.

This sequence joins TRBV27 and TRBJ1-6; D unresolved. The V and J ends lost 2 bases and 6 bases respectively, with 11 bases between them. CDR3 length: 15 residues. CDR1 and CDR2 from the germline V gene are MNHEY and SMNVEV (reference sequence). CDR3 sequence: CASSLRQNFNSPLHF. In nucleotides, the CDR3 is TGTGCCAGCAGTTTAAGGCAGAACTTTAATTCACCCCTCCACTTT.

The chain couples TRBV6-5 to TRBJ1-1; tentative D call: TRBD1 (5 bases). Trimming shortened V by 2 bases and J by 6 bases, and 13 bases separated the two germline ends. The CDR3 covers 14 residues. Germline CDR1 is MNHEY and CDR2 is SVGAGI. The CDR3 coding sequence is TGTGCCAGCAGTTACGGACCGGGGGGGGCTGAAGCTTTCTTT. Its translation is CASSYGPGGAEAFF.